This T cell receptor beta chain originates from a study of blood T cell repertoires in COVID-19. Study information: Researchers got acute and convalescent COVID-19 samples from the United States, Italy and Spain.

Profiled with immunoSEQ multiplex PCR; TCRdb holds only in-frame clones, not every one. The table has about 250,000 clones, 86% seen once; the top ten hold approximately 5%. The CDR3 sequence is 13 residues long. V was pared by 2 bases and J by 8 bases, with 12 bases between. Germline loops: CDR1 MNHEY, CDR2 SVGAGI. The sequenced sample consisted of peripheral blood. The rearrangement links TRBV6-5 to TRBJ1-1; unclear D gene. The source is a woman older than 75 with COVID-19, enrolled during active disease. The CDR3 region is CASSYQSDMEAFF. CDR3 DNA: TGTGCCAGCAGTTACCAATCCGACATGGAAGCTTTCTTT.